This T cell receptor beta chain was captured by sequencing in a study of Graves' ophthalmopathy and Graves' hyperthyroidism. Clinical symptoms, serum thyroxine, TRAb, thyroid ultrasound and orbital computed tomography were relied on for diagnosis. The authors amplified TCR beta CDR3 regions from RNA transcripts. Second-round multiplex PCR came after a first-round RT-PCR that employed HTBI primers. Via MiXCR, TCRdb re-called the multiplex PCR reads, giving one row per CDR3 protein. The sample has roughly 600,000 distinct CDR3 sequences, less than 45% seen once. This CDR3 has 17 residues. The germline V gene has CDR1 SGHTA and CDR2 FQGNSA. V lost 5 bases to trimming and J lost 10 bases, with 29 bases between them.

The chain joins TRBV7-2 to TRBJ1-2; tentatively, D is TRBD1 (5 bases). This clonotype was sampled from an adult man with Graves' hyperthyroidism. The sample comprised peripheral blood or thyroid tissue (not recorded which). In DNA form, the CDR3 reads TGTGCCAGCAGCCCCGGGGACCGCGTCCGCCCCATATACATCTACACCTTC. Translated, it gives CASSPGDRVRPIYIYTF. The complete variable domain, with remaining parts taken from reference TRBV7-2 and TRBJ1-2, reads GAGVSQSPSNKVTEKGKDVELRCDPISGHTALYWYRQSLGQGLEFLIYFQGNSAPDKSGLPSDRFSAERTGGSVSTLTIQRTQQEDSAVYLCASSPGDRVRPIYIYTFGSGTRLTVV.